Sequencing of this TCR beta chain was carried out in a study of blood T cell repertoires in COVID-19. Authors' data handling: Nucleated cell counts were estimated from reference gene primer amplification. The repertoire was sequenced with immunoSEQ multiplex PCR; TCRdb's copy has only in-frame clones and lacks some. V and J calls and clone size are as listed in that table; D and trimming were resolved from the DNA. The table records 350,000 to 500,000 clones, roughly 90% of them present only once. Across 20 to 25 US areas, participants ranged in age from 18 to 89 years. Participants reported their clinical history, and cohort assignment relied on those reports. Participants classified as exposed had met a COVID-19 case within 2 weeks before study entry. V lost 0 bases and J 0 bases, leaving 13 bases between the germline ends. The CDR3 covers 17 residues. Germline loops: CDR1 SGDLS, CDR2 YYNGEE.

The specimen was PBMCs or T cells enriched from blood (not recorded which). The TCR comes from a woman younger than 30 who had been exposed to COVID-19. The chain links TRBV9 to TRBJ1-5, with D possibly matching TRBD1 (5 bases). CDR3: CASSVGEGSYSNQPQHF. DNA for the CDR3: TGTGCCAGCAGCGTAGGGGAGGGGTCCTATAGCAATCAGCCCCAGCATTTT. Drawing the rest from reference TRBV9 and TRBJ1-5, the complete variable domain is DSGVTQTPKHLITATGQRVTLRCSPRSGDLSVYWYQQSLDQGLQFLIQYYNGEERAKGNILERFSAQQFPDLHSELNLSSLELGDSALYFCASSVGEGSYSNQPQHFGDGTRLSIL.